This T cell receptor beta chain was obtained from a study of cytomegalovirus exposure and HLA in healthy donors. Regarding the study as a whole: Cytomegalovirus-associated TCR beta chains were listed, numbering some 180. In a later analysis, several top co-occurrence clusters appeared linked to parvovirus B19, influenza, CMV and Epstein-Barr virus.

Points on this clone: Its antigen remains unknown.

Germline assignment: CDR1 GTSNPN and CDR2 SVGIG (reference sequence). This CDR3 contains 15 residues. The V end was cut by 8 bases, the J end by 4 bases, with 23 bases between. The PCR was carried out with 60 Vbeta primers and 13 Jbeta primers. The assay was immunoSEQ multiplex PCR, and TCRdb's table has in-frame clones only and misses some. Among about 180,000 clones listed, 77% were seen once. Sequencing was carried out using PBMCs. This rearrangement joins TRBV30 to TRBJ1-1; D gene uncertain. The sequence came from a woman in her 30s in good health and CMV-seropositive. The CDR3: CAGSLVKEGPTEAFF. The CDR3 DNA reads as TGTGCCGGATCCTTGGTGAAAGAGGGTCCCACTGAAGCTTTCTTT. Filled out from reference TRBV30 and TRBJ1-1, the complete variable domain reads SQTIHQWPATLVQPVGSPLSLECTVEGTSNPNLYWYRQAAGRGLQLLFYSVGIGQISSEVPQNLSASRPQDRQFILSSKKLLLSDSGFYLCAGSLVKEGPTEAFFGQGTRLTVV.